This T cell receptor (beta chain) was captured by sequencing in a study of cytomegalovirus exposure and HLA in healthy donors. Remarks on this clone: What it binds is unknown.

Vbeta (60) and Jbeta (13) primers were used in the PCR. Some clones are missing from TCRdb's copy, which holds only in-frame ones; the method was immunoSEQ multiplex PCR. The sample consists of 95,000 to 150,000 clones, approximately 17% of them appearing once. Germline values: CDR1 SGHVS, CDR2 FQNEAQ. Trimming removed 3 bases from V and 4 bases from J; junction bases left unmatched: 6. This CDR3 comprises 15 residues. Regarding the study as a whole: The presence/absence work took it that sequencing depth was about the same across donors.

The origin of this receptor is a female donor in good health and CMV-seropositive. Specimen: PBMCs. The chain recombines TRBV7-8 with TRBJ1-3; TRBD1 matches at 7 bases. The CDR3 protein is CASSFDRVSGNTIYF. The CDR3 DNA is TGTGCCAGCAGCTTCGACAGGGTCTCCGGAAACACCATATATTTT.